The clone carrying this T cell receptor (beta chain) has a single count. The antigen is undetermined. The sample is drawn from a study of shared clonotypes between healthy human individuals. The table came from immunoSEQ multiplex PCR; TCRdb's copy has only in-frame clones and leaves some out. The sample lists some 2,500,000 clones; 93% were seen once. General study points: On the whole, naive subsets had larger estimated richness than memory subsets had. Expectations were that clonotype sharing among donors would be affected by sequencing depth. Non-shared clonotypes were found to have lower generation probabilities than the clonotypes that were shared by all four of the sorted-subset donors. The study found 4.5% to 5% of naive CD4 clonotypes shared across a handful of donors.

Looked up from germline, CDR1 is SGHNT and CDR2 is YENEEA. The V end was cut by 5 bases, the J end by 8 bases, with 13 bases between. The CDR3 is 13 amino acids. This receptor was obtained from a man between 18 and 29 years old in good health. Some clones in this sample may be carry-over from other donors' samples. The sample taken for sequencing was naive CD4+ T cells from PBMCs. Subset specified: CD45RA+ positively selected. The chain carries TRBV11-3 and TRBJ2-1; no firm D call. The CDR3 DNA reads TGTGCCAGCAGCCTCAATAGCCTCCATGAGCAGTTCTTC. Translating it yields CASSLNSLHEQFF.